These T cell receptor beta chains were read from a single sample in a study of Tregs in tolerant kidney transplant recipients. Clones were sequenced by immunoSEQ multiplex PCR, and TCRdb holds only the in-frame ones, with some missing. The table shows 85,000 to 95,000 clones, with approximately 92% occurring only once. The sequencing sample was made of CD8+ T cells from blood. The receptors were gathered from a human donor in good health. Each CDR3 is given with its conserved first and last residue. Fields, in order: V gene, CDR3 length, D gene, J gene, clone size, CDR3 DNA, CDR3 protein. A D gene is named only where the DNA matches it firmly. Size is omitted from some rows. Given values are once, few, many or a class for expanded clones.

v_gene: TRBV6-6
len: 15
d_gene: TRBD1
j_gene: TRBJ2-5
abundance: .
CDR3nt: TGTGCCAGCATCTACACCCAGGGGGCAGGGGAGACCCAGTACTTC
CDR3aa: CASIYTQGAGETQYF

v_gene: TRBV27
len: 14
d_gene: .
j_gene: TRBJ2-7
abundance: .
CDR3nt: TGTGCCAGCAGCACGGACAGAAGAAAGTACGAGCAGTACTTC
CDR3aa: CASSTDRRKYEQYF

v_gene: TRBV7-2
len: 14
d_gene: .
j_gene: TRBJ2-7
abundance: .
CDR3nt: TGTGCCAGCAGCTTAGACCTGGGGCTGGGCGAGCAGTACTTC
CDR3aa: CASSLDLGLGEQYF

v_gene: TRBV7-9
len: 16
d_gene: .
j_gene: TRBJ2-1
abundance: once
CDR3nt: TGTGCCAGCAGCCCGGACGGGGGCCCAACCTACAATGAGCAGTTCTTC
CDR3aa: CASSPDGGPTYNEQFF

v_gene: TRBV13
len: 14
d_gene: .
j_gene: TRBJ2-7
abundance: .
CDR3nt: TGTGCCAGCAGCACCCGGACAGATACCTACGAGCAGTACTTC
CDR3aa: CASSTRTDTYEQYF

v_gene: TRBV9
len: 14
d_gene: TRBD1
j_gene: TRBJ2-7
abundance: .
CDR3nt: TGTGCCAGCAGCGTAGGGACAGGGGGCGCGGAGCAGTACTTC
CDR3aa: CASSVGTGGAEQYF

v_gene: TRBV29-1
len: 18
d_gene: TRBD2
j_gene: TRBJ2-1
abundance: .
CDR3nt: TGCAGCGTCCTCGGGGGGAGGCTAGCGGGGGCGCTTTCCAATGAGCAGTTCTTC
CDR3aa: CSVLGGRLAGALSNEQFF

v_gene: TRBV29-1
len: 15
d_gene: TRBD2
j_gene: TRBJ2-2
abundance: .
CDR3nt: TGCAGCGTTGAGTGGACTAGCGGGTCCACCGGGGAGCTGTTTTTT
CDR3aa: CSVEWTSGSTGELFF

v_gene: TRBV7-6
len: 16
d_gene: .
j_gene: TRBJ2-7
abundance: .
CDR3nt: TGTGCCAGCAGCTTAGAACGGGCAGGGGATGGGTACGAGCAGTACTTC
CDR3aa: CASSLERAGDGYEQYF

v_gene: TRBV5-1
len: 18
d_gene: TRBD2
j_gene: TRBJ2-3
abundance: once
CDR3nt: TGCGCCAGCAGCTTCTACGGACTAGCGGGAGGTATAGCAGATACGCAGTATTTT
CDR3aa: CASSFYGLAGGIADTQYF

v_gene: TRBV7-9
len: 16
d_gene: TRBD1
j_gene: TRBJ1-1
abundance: .
CDR3nt: TGTGCCAGCAGCAACGACAGGGCGGCGGGGAACACTGAAGCTTTCTTT
CDR3aa: CASSNDRAAGNTEAFF

v_gene: TRBV4-1
len: 13
d_gene: .
j_gene: TRBJ1-3
abundance: .
CDR3nt: TGCGCCAGCAGCCAAGATTCTGGAAACACCATATATTTT
CDR3aa: CASSQDSGNTIYF

v_gene: TRBV9
len: 13
d_gene: .
j_gene: TRBJ2-3
abundance: .
CDR3nt: TGTGCCAGCAGCGCCCTTCCGACAGATACGCAGTATTTT
CDR3aa: CASSALPTDTQYF

v_gene: TRBV2
len: 11
d_gene: .
j_gene: TRBJ1-5
abundance: .
CDR3nt: TGTGCCAGCAGGGCAAATCAGCCCCAGCATTTT
CDR3aa: CASRANQPQHF

v_gene: TRBV2
len: 14
d_gene: .
j_gene: TRBJ1-2
abundance: .
CDR3nt: TGTGCCAGCAGTGAAGCCAGGTCGCTCTATGGCTACACCTTC
CDR3aa: CASSEARSLYGYTF

v_gene: TRBV15
len: 17
d_gene: .
j_gene: TRBJ1-2
abundance: .
CDR3nt: TGTGCCACCAGCAGGGGGGCGGGCGCGGGGGCTAACTATGGCTACACCTTC
CDR3aa: CATSRGAGAGANYGYTF

v_gene: TRBV19
len: 14
d_gene: TRBD1
j_gene: TRBJ2-7
abundance: .
CDR3nt: TGTGCCAGTAGCTACGGGACAGCCTCCTACGAGCAGTACTTC
CDR3aa: CASSYGTASYEQYF

v_gene: TRBV6-5
len: 14
d_gene: .
j_gene: TRBJ2-3
abundance: .
CDR3nt: TGTGCCAGCGGGCTAGCCCTTAGCACAGATACGCAGTATTTT
CDR3aa: CASGLALSTDTQYF

v_gene: TRBV5-6
len: 17
d_gene: .
j_gene: TRBJ2-2
abundance: .
CDR3nt: TGTGCCAGCAGCTTGAAGGCCTACAGGATTTACACCGGGGAGCTGTTTTTT
CDR3aa: CASSLKAYRIYTGELFF

v_gene: TRBV7-9
len: 16
d_gene: TRBD1
j_gene: TRBJ1-1
abundance: .
CDR3nt: TGTGCCAGCAGGGACCGGGACAGGGGCCCGGTCACTGAAGCTTTCTTT
CDR3aa: CASRDRDRGPVTEAFF

v_gene: TRBV11-2
len: 14
d_gene: .
j_gene: TRBJ1-1
abundance: .
CDR3nt: TGTGCCAGCAGCCCTTTGGAACGGGACACTGAAGTTTTCTTT
CDR3aa: CASSPLERDTEVFF

v_gene: TRBV7-9
len: 17
d_gene: TRBD2
j_gene: TRBJ2-5
abundance: .
CDR3nt: TGTGCCAGCAGCTCCGGGACTAGCGGGATGTACCAAGAGACCCAGTACTTC
CDR3aa: CASSSGTSGMYQETQYF

v_gene: TRBV11-2
len: 15
d_gene: TRBD1
j_gene: TRBJ2-7
abundance: .
CDR3nt: TGTGCCAGCAGTGATCCGGGACAGGGGACCTACGAGCAGTACTTC
CDR3aa: CASSDPGQGTYEQYF

v_gene: TRBV9
len: 15
d_gene: TRBD2
j_gene: TRBJ2-1
abundance: .
CDR3nt: TGTGCCAGCAGCGCGAGCGGGGGGGCCTACAATGAGCAGTTCTTC
CDR3aa: CASSASGGAYNEQFF

v_gene: TRBV15
len: 12
d_gene: .
j_gene: TRBJ1-1
abundance: .
CDR3nt: TGTGCCACCTCTTCTACGGGTGCTGAAGCTTTCTTT
CDR3aa: CATSSTGAEAFF

v_gene: TRBV5-1
len: 10
d_gene: .
j_gene: TRBJ1-1
abundance: few
CDR3nt: TGCGCCAGCAGAGGAACTGAAGCTTTCTTT
CDR3aa: CASRGTEAFF

v_gene: TRBV9
len: 15
d_gene: .
j_gene: TRBJ1-1
abundance: .
CDR3nt: TGTGCCAGCAGCGTACTTCGACGGAAGAACACTGAAGCTTTCTTT
CDR3aa: CASSVLRRKNTEAFF

v_gene: TRBV27
len: 14
d_gene: .
j_gene: TRBJ1-1
abundance: .
CDR3nt: TGTGCCAGCGGATATGCGGGGGTTGACACTGAAGCTTTCTTT
CDR3aa: CASGYAGVDTEAFF

v_gene: TRBV27
len: 17
d_gene: .
j_gene: TRBJ1-5
abundance: .
CDR3nt: TGTGCCAGCAGTTTAGGCCCCCCGCAGGCTAGCAATCAGCCCCAGCATTTT
CDR3aa: CASSLGPPQASNQPQHF

v_gene: TRBV9
len: 15
d_gene: .
j_gene: TRBJ2-7
abundance: .
CDR3nt: TGTGCCAGCAGCGTAGGATTTAGCAGTTCCTACGAGCAGTACTTC
CDR3aa: CASSVGFSSSYEQYF

v_gene: TRBV9
len: 12
d_gene: .
j_gene: TRBJ1-2
abundance: few
CDR3nt: TGTGCCAGCAGCCTCTCGCAGGGGGGCTACACCTTC
CDR3aa: CASSLSQGGYTF

v_gene: TRBV7-9
len: 13
d_gene: .
j_gene: TRBJ1-4
abundance: .
CDR3nt: TGTGCCAGTACCGGTTACCACCTGGCAAAACTGTTTTTT
CDR3aa: CASTGYHLAKLFF

v_gene: TRBV29-1
len: 12
d_gene: TRBD2
j_gene: TRBJ2-7
abundance: once
CDR3nt: TGCAGCGTCGGGGGGAGCTCCTACGAGCAGTACTTC
CDR3aa: CSVGGSSYEQYF

v_gene: TRBV4-2
len: 14
d_gene: TRBD2
j_gene: TRBJ2-1
abundance: once
CDR3nt: TGTGCCAGCAGCCAAGGCGGGAGGGGGGATGAGCAGTTCTTC
CDR3aa: CASSQGGRGDEQFF

v_gene: TRBV5-6
len: 15
d_gene: .
j_gene: TRBJ2-5
abundance: .
CDR3nt: TGTGCCAGCAGCCGGCCCATGGGGATGCAAGAGACCCAGTACTTC
CDR3aa: CASSRPMGMQETQYF

v_gene: TRBV11-2
len: 15
d_gene: .
j_gene: TRBJ2-5
abundance: .
CDR3nt: TGTGCCAGCAGTCCCGCCCCACGGGACCAAGAGACCCAGTACTTC
CDR3aa: CASSPAPRDQETQYF

v_gene: TRBV4-1
len: 15
d_gene: .
j_gene: TRBJ1-2
abundance: large
CDR3nt: TGCGCCAGCAGCCAAGATTGGGGGGGAGGCTATGGCTACACCTTC
CDR3aa: CASSQDWGGGYGYTF

v_gene: TRBV9
len: 22
d_gene: TRBD1
j_gene: TRBJ2-6
abundance: .
CDR3nt: TGTGCCAGCAGCGTAGCTACGGAGGATGGGACAGGGAAGGGATCTGGGGCCAACGTCCTGACTTTC
CDR3aa: CASSVATEDGTGKGSGANVLTF

v_gene: TRBV6-4
len: 15
d_gene: TRBD2
j_gene: TRBJ2-2
abundance: .
CDR3nt: TGTGCCAGCAGTGACTCTGCGGGGGGGCCCGGGGAGCTGTTTTTT
CDR3aa: CASSDSAGGPGELFF

v_gene: TRBV10-1
len: 14
d_gene: TRBD1
j_gene: TRBJ2-2
abundance: .
CDR3nt: TGCGCCAGCAGTGGGGACAGGTCGACCGGGGAGCTGTTTTTT
CDR3aa: CASSGDRSTGELFF

v_gene: TRBV19
len: 12
d_gene: .
j_gene: TRBJ1-1
abundance: .
CDR3nt: TGTGCCAGTAGTACCCGGGGAACTGAAGCTTTCTTT
CDR3aa: CASSTRGTEAFF

v_gene: TRBV4-1
len: 17
d_gene: TRBD2
j_gene: TRBJ2-5
abundance: .
CDR3nt: TGCGCCAGCAGCCAAGGGGAGGGTCTAGCGGTAGGAGAGACCCAGTACTTC
CDR3aa: CASSQGEGLAVGETQYF